The 29 T cell receptor beta chains reported below all come from one sample, sequenced in a study of T cell changes during pregnancy in multiple sclerosis. The data were produced by immunoSEQ multiplex PCR, yet TCRdb's version contains in-frame clones alone and is incomplete. The sample includes 80,000 to 100,000 clones, approximately 93% of them seen just once. The source was peripheral blood, collected after pregnancy. The receptors derive from a female donor with multiple sclerosis, enrolled in a pregnancy study.

This clone has more than one count but fewer than ten. The gene calls are TRBV2 and TRBJ1-3, with 7 bases lining up with TRBD1. Germline V CDR1 and CDR2: SNHLY, FYNNEI. V was pared by 6 bases and J by 7 bases, with 3 bases of the junction left unmatched. This CDR3 has 12 amino acids. CDR3 protein: CASRDRWNTIYF. CDR3 nucleotides: TGTGCCAGCAGGGACAGGTGGAACACCATATATTTT.

This rearrangement joins TRBV11-2 to TRBJ1-1; D remains ambiguous. Germline V lookup: CDR1 SGHAT, CDR2 FQNNGV. Trimming pared 6 bases from V and 0 bases from J, leaving 8 bases between. The CDR3 is 13 amino acids. The CDR3 spells CASRRIMNTEAFF. CDR3 DNA: TGTGCCAGCAGGAGAATAATGAACACTGAAGCTTTCTTT.

CDR3 nucleotide sequence: TGTGCCAGCAGTTCGAGACTAGCGGGATCCTACAATGAGCAGTTCTTC. Residues: CASSSRLAGSYNEQFF. The rearrangement links TRBV28 to TRBJ2-1, with 11 bases aligning to TRBD2. Unmatched junction bases numbered 3, after V lost 4 bases and J lost 1 base. CDR3 length equals 16 residues. Looked up from germline, CDR1 is MDHEN and CDR2 is SYDVKM. Drawing the rest from reference TRBV28 and TRBJ2-1, the complete variable domain is DVKVTQSSRYLVKRTGEKVFLECVQDMDHENMFWYRQDPGLGLRLIYFSYDVKMKEKGDIPEGYSVSREKKERFSLILESASTNQTSMYLCASSSRLAGSYNEQFFGPGTRLTVL.

V usage is TRBV9 and J usage is TRBJ1-2; 7 bases agree with TRBD1. This CDR3 comprises 15 residues. V was pared by 4 bases and J by 1 base, with 7 bases of the junction left unmatched. Germline assignment: CDR1 SGDLS and CDR2 YYNGEE. CDR3 nucleotide sequence: TGTGCCAGCAGCCTGGGACAGCTACTTAACTATGGCTACACCTTC. This translates into CASSLGQLLNYGYTF.

This clone was recorded once. The chain links TRBV5-1 to TRBJ2-3; 8 bases match TRBD2. Trimming cost V 4 bases and J 6 bases; bases outside gene matches: 7. Germline lookup yields CDR1 SGHRS and CDR2 YFSETQ. This CDR3 has 14 amino acids. The DNA for the CDR3 is TGCGCCAGCAGCGGTGGACTAGCTCCGGATACGCAGTATTTT. Amino acids: CASSGGLAPDTQYF.

V is TRBV7-2 and J is TRBJ1-1; D remains unclear. CDR3 size: 14 residues. Germline CDR1 SGHTA, CDR2 FQGNSA. V lost 5 bases to trimming and J lost 0 bases, with 10 bases between them. CDR3 nucleotide sequence: TGTGCCAGCAGCCAGCGTACTTTGAACACTGAAGCTTTCTTT. Amino acids: CASSQRTLNTEAFF. The full variable domain, in which reference TRBV7-2 and TRBJ1-1 provide the parts outside the CDR3, is GAGVSQSPSNKVTEKGKDVELRCDPISGHTALYWYRQSLGQGLEFLIYFQGNSAPDKSGLPSDRFSAERTGGSVSTLTIQRTQQEDSAVYLCASSQRTLNTEAFFGQGTRLTVV.

V and J are TRBV7-2 and TRBJ2-7, with 12 bases matching TRBD1. With V trimmed by 5 bases and J by 6 bases, 8 bases remained unmatched. From germline, CDR1 is SGHTA and CDR2 FQGNSA. The length of the CDR3 is 15 residues. The CDR3 nucleotides read TGTGCCAGCAGCGCAACCGGGACAGGGGGCGTCGAGCAGTACTTC. Protein product: CASSATGTGGVEQYF.

This chain links TRBV5-6 with TRBJ1-2; a possible D gene is TRBD1 (5 bases). V gave up 0 bases and J gave up 2 bases, with 8 bases separating them. The germline CDR1 and CDR2 sequences are SGHDT and YYEEEE. The CDR3 totals 14 residues. The CDR3 here is CASSLVQGNYGYTF. CDR3 sequence (DNA): TGTGCCAGCAGCTTGGTCCAGGGAAACTATGGCTACACCTTC.

J is TRBJ2-7 and V is TRBV9; 12 bases are shared with TRBD2. Germline CDR1 reads SGDLS; CDR2 reads YYNGEE. The CDR3 sequence is 16 residues long. V was clipped by 4 bases and J by 3 bases; unmatched bases: 8. The CDR3 here is CASSLALAGGVYEQYF. The CDR3 bases are TGTGCCAGCAGCTTGGCCCTAGCGGGAGGGGTCTACGAGCAGTACTTC.

The chain employs TRBV19 and TRBJ2-1; 10 nucleotides match TRBD2. V lost 7 bases to trimming and J lost 0 bases; unmatched junction nucleotides: 6. Looked up from germline, CDR1 is LNHDA and CDR2 is SQIVND (reference sequence). CDR3 length equals 16 residues. The CDR3 reads CASTYSGRSSYNEQFF. In DNA, the CDR3 is TGTGCCAGTACCTATAGCGGGAGGAGCTCCTACAATGAGCAGTTCTTC.

The V gene is TRBV30, the J gene TRBJ2-7, with 8 bases identical to TRBD2. V shed 2 bases, J shed 3 bases, and the junction held 9 bases outside the gene matches. CDR3 length: 15 amino acids. Germline V gene lookup returns CDR1 GTSNPN and CDR2 SVGIG (reference sequence). This chain's CDR3 is CAWSPLAGSHYEQYF. The CDR3 nucleotides are TGTGCCTGGAGTCCTCTAGCGGGTTCGCACTACGAGCAGTACTTC. Full variable domain (outside the CDR3, taken from reference TRBV30 and TRBJ2-7): SQTIHQWPATLVQPVGSPLSLECTVEGTSNPNLYWYRQAAGRGLQLLFYSVGIGQISSEVPQNLSASRPQDRQFILSSKKLLLSDSGFYLCAWSPLAGSHYEQYFGPGTRLTVT.

The chain couples TRBV5-1 to TRBJ2-7; 10 bases are shared with TRBD2. J lost 3 bases, V lost 4 bases, and 4 bases had no gene match. Germline V CDR1 and CDR2: SGHRS, YFSETQ. This CDR3 region has 14 residues. The CDR3 reads CASSERTSGYEQYF. Here the CDR3 DNA reads TGCGCCAGCAGCGAGCGGACTAGCGGCTACGAGCAGTACTTC.

This chain joins TRBV28 and TRBJ2-7; 12 bases are a match to TRBD2. Germline V CDR1 and CDR2: MDHEN, SYDVKM. Trimming at V came to 6 bases and at J to 2 bases, leaving 5 bases not matched to a gene. This CDR3 is 15 amino acids long. Here the CDR3 reads CASSTLAGGAYEQYF. CDR3 coding DNA: TGTGCCAGCAGCACACTAGCGGGAGGAGCCTACGAGCAGTACTTC.

The sample holds a few counts of this clone. The gene calls are TRBV27 and TRBJ1-1; D is possibly TRBD1 (5 bases). The CDR3 contains 14 residues. Between the trimmed V and J ends, which lost 6 bases and 0 bases, there was a span of 11 bases. Germline CDR1 MNHEY, CDR2 SMNVEV (reference sequence). DNA of the CDR3: TGTGCCAGCAGCCCGGGACTGATGAACACTGAAGCTTTCTTT. This codes for CASSPGLMNTEAFF.

This clone appeared a few times. V is TRBV5-1 and J is TRBJ1-1; D not resolved. Germline V lookup: CDR1 SGHRS, CDR2 YFSETQ. This CDR3 contains 14 residues. Trimming removed 2 bases at V and 1 base at J, with 9 bases between. The CDR3 sequence is CASSLPSGNTEAFF. The CDR3 DNA reads TGCGCCAGCAGCTTACCTTCAGGGAACACTGAAGCTTTCTTT.

The genes are TRBV14 and TRBJ2-4, with 9 bases that match TRBD2. The length of the CDR3 is 15 residues. V was clipped by 4 bases and J by 8 bases; unmatched bases: 9. Germline CDR1 reads SGHDN; CDR2 reads FVKESK. CDR3 region: CASSRLAGPQYIQYF. CDR3 DNA: TGTGCCAGCAGCCGTCTAGCGGGGCCCCAATACATTCAGTACTTC.

The chain has TRBV5-1 and TRBJ1-6; D might be TRBD1 (6 bases). The CDR3 has 16 residues. V gave up 0 bases and J gave up 5 bases, with 12 bases separating them. Looked up from germline, CDR1 is SGHRS and CDR2 is YFSETQ. This CDR3 is CASSLDTGIDNSPLHF. The CDR3 DNA reads TGCGCCAGCAGCTTGGATACAGGGATAGATAATTCACCCCTCCACTTT.

V usage is TRBV6-4 and J usage is TRBJ1-1, with 11 bases that match TRBD1. From germline, CDR1 is MRHNA and CDR2 SNTAGT. V trimming: 4 bases; J trimming: 6 bases; junction bases outside the gene matches: 4. The CDR3 consists of 14 residues. CDR3 bases: TGTGCCAGCAGTGCGGACAGGGGGCTGGCTGAAGCTTTCTTT. Protein: CASSADRGLAEAFF.

This clone was counted a single time. V and J are TRBV5-1 and TRBJ2-3, with TRBD2 identical over 8 bases. CDR3 size: 15 residues. Germline CDR1 SGHRS, CDR2 YFSETQ. Losses at the gene ends were 3 bases for V and 0 bases for J; bases not matched to a gene: 3. CDR3 sequence (DNA): TGCGCCAGCAGCTCCGGGACTAGTAGCACAGATACGCAGTATTTT. This codes for CASSSGTSSTDTQYF.

In its sample, this clone was seen once. The chain recombines TRBV4-1 with TRBJ2-7; 8 bases align to TRBD2. V lost 5 bases, J lost 2 bases, and 11 bases stayed unmatched. Looked up from germline, CDR1 is MGHRA and CDR2 is YSYEKL. The CDR3 length is 16 residues. The CDR3 coding sequence is TGCGCCAGCAGCTGGTCTTCTGGCGGGGGGACCTACGAGCAGTACTTC. It translates to CASSWSSGGGTYEQYF.

The rearrangement joins TRBV6-1 to TRBJ2-7; D gene uncertain. This CDR3 spans 15 amino acids. The V gene's germline CDR1 is MNHNS and CDR2 SASEGT. The V end was cut by 2 bases, the J end by 0 bases, with 11 bases between. The CDR3 nucleotides read TGTGCCAGCAGTGAAATAGCACATACCTCCTACGAGCAGTACTTC. Protein: CASSEIAHTSYEQYF.

This clone was counted between two and nine times. V usage is TRBV6-6 and J usage is TRBJ1-2, with D tentatively TRBD1 (6 bases). Germline values: CDR1 MNHNY, CDR2 SVGAGI (reference sequence). The CDR3 totals 12 residues. Trimming took 2 bases from V and 7 from J, leaving 8 bases between them. The CDR3 spells CASSYPRGGYTF. Here the CDR3 DNA reads TGTGCCAGCAGTTACCCCAGGGGTGGCTACACCTTC.

The rearrangement uses TRBV4-1 and TRBJ1-1; D gene ambiguous. The CDR3 runs to 15 residues. From germline, CDR1 is MGHRA and CDR2 YSYEKL. Trimming pared 2 bases from V and 4 bases from J, leaving 14 bases between. The CDR3 bases are TGCGCCAGCAGCCAAAACCACGCCACGGGCACTGAAGCTTTCTTT. This sequence encodes CASSQNHATGTEAFF.

The chain uses TRBV27 and TRBJ1-1; 7 bases fit TRBD1. V shed 3 bases, J shed 5 bases, and the junction held 6 bases outside the gene matches. This CDR3 contains 14 residues. From germline, CDR1 is MNHEY and CDR2 SMNVEV (reference sequence). CDR3 nucleotide sequence: TGTGCCAGCAGTTTTAACAGGGGATGGACTGAAGCTTTCTTT. The encoded protein is CASSFNRGWTEAFF.

The J gene is TRBJ2-5, the V gene TRBV28; D is possibly TRBD2 (6 bases). Germline CDR1 MDHEN, CDR2 SYDVKM. This CDR3 has 20 residues. The V and J ends lost 6 bases and 4 bases respectively, with 33 bases between them. This CDR3 is CASSSPPGRGSGWRGETQYF. The CDR3 DNA is TGTGCCAGCAGCTCGCCCCCGGGACGGGGCTCGGGGTGGAGGGGAGAGACCCAGTACTTC.

The rearrangement uses TRBV2 and TRBJ2-7; 12 bases line up with TRBD2. The trim removed 6 bases at V and 6 bases at J, leaving 6 bases unmatched. The CDR3 has 14 residues. The germline V gene encodes CDR1 SNHLY and CDR2 FYNNEI. The CDR3 region is CASSRLAGDVEQYF. CDR3 sequence (DNA): TGTGCCAGCAGCCGACTAGCGGGAGATGTCGAGCAGTACTTC. Full variable domain (remainder filled in from reference TRBV2 and TRBJ2-7): EPEVTQTPSHQVTQMGQEVILRCVPISNHLYFYWYRQILGQKVEFLVSFYNNEISEKSEIFDDQFSVERPDGSNFTLKIRSTKLEDSAMYFCASSRLAGDVEQYFGPGTRLTVT.

V gene TRBV7-9 combines with J gene TRBJ2-7; D remains ambiguous. V shed 4 bases and J shed 4 bases, with 5 bases lying between them. CDR1 SEHNR and CDR2 FQNEAQ come from the germline V gene (reference sequence). This CDR3 is built from 11 residues. DNA of the CDR3: TGTGCCAGCAGCTCGGAGTACGAGCAGTACTTC. This gives the protein CASSSEYEQYF.

CDR3 loop: CASSGGLAATYNEQFF. In DNA, the CDR3 is TGTGCCAGTAGTGGGGGACTAGCGGCTACCTACAATGAGCAGTTCTTC. The gene calls are TRBV19 and TRBJ2-1; 11 nucleotides line up with TRBD2. Germline V gene sequence: CDR1 LNHDA, CDR2 SQIVND (reference sequence). Trimming removed 5 bases from V and 2 bases from J; junction bases left unmatched: 5. The CDR3 is 16 amino acids.

J is TRBJ2-2 and V is TRBV7-3; the match to TRBD2 covers 12 bases. Germline lookup yields CDR1 SGHTA and CDR2 FQGTGA. There are 16 residues in the CDR3. Germline trimming cut 3 bases from V and 2 bases from J; bases unmatched to any gene: 1. In DNA, the CDR3 is TGTGCCAGCAGCTTGGGACTAGCGGGCAACACCGGGGAGCTGTTTTTT. Its translation is CASSLGLAGNTGELFF. Full variable domain (rest looked up from reference TRBV7-3 and TRBJ2-2): GAGVSQTPSNKVTEKGKYVELRCDPISGHTALYWYRQSLGQGPEFLIYFQGTGAADDSGLPNDRFFAVRPEGSVSTLKIQRTERGDSAVYLCASSLGLAGNTGELFFGEGSRLTVL.